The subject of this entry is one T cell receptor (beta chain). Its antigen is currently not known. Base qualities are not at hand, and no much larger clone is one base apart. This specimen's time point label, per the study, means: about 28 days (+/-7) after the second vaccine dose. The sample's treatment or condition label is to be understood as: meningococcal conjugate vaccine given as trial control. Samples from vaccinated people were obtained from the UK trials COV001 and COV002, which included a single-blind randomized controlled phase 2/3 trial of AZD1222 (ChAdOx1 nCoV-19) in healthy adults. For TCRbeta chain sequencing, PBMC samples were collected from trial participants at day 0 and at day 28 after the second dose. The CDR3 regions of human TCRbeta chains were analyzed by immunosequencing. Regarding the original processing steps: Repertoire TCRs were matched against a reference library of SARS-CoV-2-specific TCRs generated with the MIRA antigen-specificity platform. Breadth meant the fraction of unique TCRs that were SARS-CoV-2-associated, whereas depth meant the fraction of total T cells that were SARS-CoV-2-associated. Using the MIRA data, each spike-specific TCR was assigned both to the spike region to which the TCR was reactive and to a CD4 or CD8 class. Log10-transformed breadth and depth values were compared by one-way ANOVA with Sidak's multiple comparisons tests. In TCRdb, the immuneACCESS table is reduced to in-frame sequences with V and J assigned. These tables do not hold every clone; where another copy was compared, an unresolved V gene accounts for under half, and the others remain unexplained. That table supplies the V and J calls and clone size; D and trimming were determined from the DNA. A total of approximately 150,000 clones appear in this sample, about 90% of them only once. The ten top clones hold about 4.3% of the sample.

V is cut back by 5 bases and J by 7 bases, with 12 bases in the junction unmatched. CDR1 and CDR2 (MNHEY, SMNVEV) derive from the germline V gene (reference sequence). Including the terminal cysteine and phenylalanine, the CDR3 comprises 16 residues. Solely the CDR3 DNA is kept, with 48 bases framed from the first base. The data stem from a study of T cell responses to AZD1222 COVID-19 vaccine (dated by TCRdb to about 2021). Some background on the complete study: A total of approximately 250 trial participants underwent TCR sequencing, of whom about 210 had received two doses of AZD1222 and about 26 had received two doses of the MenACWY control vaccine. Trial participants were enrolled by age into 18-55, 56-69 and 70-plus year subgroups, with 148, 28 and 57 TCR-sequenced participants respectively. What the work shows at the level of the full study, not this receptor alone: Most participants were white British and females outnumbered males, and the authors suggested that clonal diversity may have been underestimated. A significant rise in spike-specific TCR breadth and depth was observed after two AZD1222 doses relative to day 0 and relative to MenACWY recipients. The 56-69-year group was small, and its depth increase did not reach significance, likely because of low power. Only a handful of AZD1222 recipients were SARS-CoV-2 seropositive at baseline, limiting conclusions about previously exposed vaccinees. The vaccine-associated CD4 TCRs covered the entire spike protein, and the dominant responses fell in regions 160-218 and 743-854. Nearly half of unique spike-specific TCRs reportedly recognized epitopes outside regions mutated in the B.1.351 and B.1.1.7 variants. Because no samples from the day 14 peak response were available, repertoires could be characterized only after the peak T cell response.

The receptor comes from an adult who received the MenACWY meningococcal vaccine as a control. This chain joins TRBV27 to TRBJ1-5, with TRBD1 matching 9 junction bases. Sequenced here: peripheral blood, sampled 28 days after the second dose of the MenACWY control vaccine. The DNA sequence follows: TGTGCCAGCAGTCCCCAGGGGACAGGGATAGGACAGCCCCAGCATTTT. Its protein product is CASSPQGTGIGQPQHF.